The 25 T cell receptor beta chains below come from one sample, sequenced in a study of Graves' ophthalmopathy and Graves' hyperthyroidism. RNA transcripts served as template for amplifying TCR beta CDR3 sequences. HTBI-primed first-round RT-PCR preceded second-round multiplex PCR. TCRdb itself ran the multiplex PCR reads through MiXCR, one entry per CDR3 protein. Here the sample spans about 740,000 distinct CDR3 sequences, roughly two fifths being singletons. Sequenced sample: peripheral blood. All receptors come from an adult man with Graves' ophthalmopathy.

This clonotype has a handful of counts. The chain links TRBV7-9 to TRBJ1-1; TRBD1 might be the D (5 bases). CDR3 length: 13 amino acids. Trimming removed 7 bases at V and 4 bases at J, with 13 bases between. Germline CDR1 is SEHNR and CDR2 is FQNEAQ (reference sequence). The CDR3 DNA sequence: TGTGCCAGCACCCGGGGGAGTGGCACTGAAGCTTTCTTT. Protein: CASTRGSGTEAFF.

V is TRBV20-1 and J is TRBJ1-6; the match to TRBD1 covers 8 bases. Germline loops: CDR1 DFQATT, CDR2 SNEGSKA (reference sequence). CDR3 size: 14 residues. V lost 5 bases, J lost 7 bases, and 7 bases stayed unmatched. The DNA for the CDR3 is TGCAGTGCTCATCAGGGGGCGCGGAATTCACCCCTCCACTTT. Protein product: CSAHQGARNSPLHF.

Here the CDR3 DNA reads TGTGCCAGCAGCACCAGTTCCGCGGGAGGGCAAGAGACCCAGTACTTC. This encodes CASSTSSAGGQETQYF. The chain employs TRBV7-6 and TRBJ2-5; TRBD2 aligns across 9 bases. The CDR3 has 16 residues. V lost 5 bases, J lost 2 bases, and 9 bases stayed unmatched. The germline V gene encodes CDR1 SGHVS and CDR2 FNYEAQ.

The genes are TRBV7-2 and TRBJ2-1; D not certain. In germline, CDR1 is SGHTA, CDR2 FQGNSA. Trimming cost V 0 bases and J 7 bases, with 7 bases left between them. CDR3 length: 13 residues. The CDR3 DNA reads as TGTGCCAGCAGCTTAGCCTCGGCGAATGAGCAGTTCTTC. Its protein product is CASSLASANEQFF.

The sample holds a few counts of this clonotype. V gene TRBV7-2 combines with J gene TRBJ2-2; TRBD2 matches at 8 bases. The V gene's germline CDR1 is SGHTA and CDR2 FQGNSA. There are 15 residues in the CDR3. V was pared by 6 bases and J by 1 base, with 4 bases of the junction left unmatched. The chain's CDR3 is CASSSSGLNTGELFF. CDR3 DNA sequence: TGTGCCAGCAGTTCTAGCGGGTTGAACACCGGGGAGCTGTTTTTT.

As regards this clonotype: This likely comes from a read error, as the CDR3 has no conserved phenylalanine or tryptophan at its end. Because the CDR3's place on the DNA is in doubt, the DNA is left out and the CDR3 is given as listed by TCRdb. V usage is TRBV29-1 and J usage is TRBJ1-4; TRBD1, the table's D call, lacks a check against the DNA. 9 amino acids form the CDR3, both terminal residues included. Germline CDR1 reads SQVTM; CDR2 reads ANQGSEA. CDR3 amino acids: CSVEDGGFI.

As to this clonotype: This clone may be a read error of a much larger clone one base away. The chain combines TRBV2 with TRBJ1-1, with D perhaps TRBD1 (6 bases). This CDR3 has 14 residues. CDR1 SNHLY and CDR2 FYNNEI come from the germline V gene. The CDR3 here is CASSETGFATGAFF. In DNA, the CDR3 is TGTGCCAGCAGTGAAACAGGGTTTGCCACTGGAGCTTTCTTT.

The V gene is TRBV10-3, the J gene TRBJ2-7, with 10 bases lining up with TRBD2. Germline CDR1 reads ENHRY; CDR2 reads SYGVKD. V was clipped by 3 bases and J by 4 bases; unmatched bases: 6. The length of the CDR3 is 15 residues. CDR3 sequence reads: CAISDPSGSAYEQYF. For the CDR3, the DNA is TGTGCCATCAGTGACCCTAGCGGGAGTGCGTACGAGCAGTACTTC.

This clonotype was observed many times. V usage is TRBV7-9 and J usage is TRBJ2-7; D not resolved. The germline gives CDR1 SEHNR, CDR2 FQNEAQ (reference sequence). This CDR3 contains 13 residues. V lost 5 bases and J lost 3, with 11 bases in between. The CDR3 DNA is TGTGCCAGCAGCCAAGGCCCCAGCTACGAGCAGTACTTC. Encoded protein: CASSQGPSYEQYF.

This clonotype was found a few times. The gene calls are TRBV20-1 and TRBJ2-7; 11 nucleotides align to TRBD2. The trim removed 6 bases at V and 5 bases at J, leaving 9 bases unmatched. The germline CDR1 and CDR2 sequences are DFQATT and SNEGSKA (reference sequence). The CDR3 covers 14 residues. CDR3 sequence: CSALTSGSLDEQYF. CDR3 DNA: TGCAGTGCCTTAACTAGCGGGAGCTTAGACGAGCAGTACTTC.

This clonotype was observed a few times. The chain is built from TRBV7-9 and TRBJ1-3, with TRBD1 matching 9 bases. The CDR3 length is 16 residues. Germline V CDR1 and CDR2: SEHNR, FQNEAQ (reference sequence). J was trimmed by 0 bases and V by 5 bases; bases with no gene match: 5. CDR3 in amino acids: CASSPQGAGSGNTIYF. The CDR3 nucleotides are TGTGCCAGCAGCCCACAGGGGGCGGGCTCTGGAAACACCATATATTTT.

A remark on this clonotype: The final CDR3 position lacks the conserved phenylalanine or tryptophan, pointing to a likely read error. The DNA is omitted, as the CDR3 cannot be located on it reliably, and the CDR3 follows TCRdb's listing. V gene TRBV7-9 combines with J gene TRBJ2-2. Including both end residues, the CDR3 is 16 amino acids long. Per the germline V gene, CDR1 is SEHNR and CDR2 is FQNEAQ (reference sequence). The CDR3 reads CASSVVPDANTGEVCE.

The rearrangement links TRBV20-1 to TRBJ2-7, with TRBD2 matching 8 bases. The germline V gene has CDR1 DFQATT and CDR2 SNEGSKA (reference sequence). The CDR3 spans 14 residues. CDR3 nucleotides: TGCAATGTTGCTACGGGGGGGGGTACCTACGAGCAGTACTTC. It codes for CNVATGGGTYEQYF.

Notes on this clonotype: A clone one base away is much larger, so this may be a read error. This chain uses TRBV10-3 with TRBJ1-3, with TRBD1 as a possible D gene (6 bases). This CDR3 comprises 15 residues. In germline, CDR1 is ENHRY, CDR2 SYGVKD. The CDR3 sequence is CASSEGQHSGNTIYF. CDR3 in DNA: TGTGCCAGCAGTGAAGGACAGCACTCTGGAAACACCATATATTTT.

CDR3 coding DNA: TGCGCCAGCAGTGAGCCTAACAGGGCCGAGCAGTTCTTC. It encodes CASSEPNRAEQFF. This chain links TRBV10-2 with TRBJ2-1; tentatively, D is TRBD1 (6 bases). Germline assignment: CDR1 WSHSY and CDR2 SAAADI. V lost 2 bases and J lost 10, with 12 bases in between. This CDR3 contains 13 residues.

The chain carries TRBV11-2 and TRBJ1-2; 9 bases line up with TRBD1. Germline V gene lookup returns CDR1 SGHAT and CDR2 FQNNGV. The CDR3 has 14 amino acids. Trimming took 9 bases from V and 2 from J; bases not matched to a gene: 7. The CDR3 loop reads CARLWDRVNYGYTF. The CDR3 DNA reads TGTGCCAGACTCTGGGACAGGGTGAACTATGGCTACACCTTC.

This clonotype was detected many times. The V gene is TRBV7-8, the J gene TRBJ2-5; D is possibly TRBD1 (6 bases). CDR1 is SGHVS and CDR2 is FQNEAQ in the germline V gene. Between the trimmed V and J ends, which lost 2 bases and 3 bases, there was a span of 10 bases. The CDR3 is 14 amino acids. The CDR3 DNA sequence: TGTGCCAGCAGCTTATGGGACATAGAAGAGACCCAGTACTTC. It is translated as CASSLWDIEETQYF.

V and J are TRBV4-1 and TRBJ1-2; 7 positions agree with TRBD1. The CDR3 contains 16 residues. CDR1 MGHRA and CDR2 YSYEKL come from the germline V gene. The V segment lost 6 bases and the J segment 2 bases; nucleotides outside the gene matches: 12. CDR3 bases: TGCGCCAGCAGGTCCCCGGGACAGAGTCTGAACTATGGCTACACCTTC. It encodes CASRSPGQSLNYGYTF.

There are a few counts of this clonotype. The rearrangement uses TRBV2 and TRBJ1-3, with D uncertain. Looked up from germline, CDR1 is SNHLY and CDR2 is FYNNEI. The CDR3 is 15 amino acids. Deletions cut 5 bases from V and 0 bases from J, with 11 bases between. The CDR3 nucleotides are TGTGCCAGCAGTTACCTAACAACCTCTGGAAACACCATATATTTT. Protein: CASSYLTTSGNTIYF.

A few counts support this clonotype. The rearrangement links TRBV7-9 to TRBJ1-1, with D uncertain. V lost 6 bases, J lost 4 bases, and 15 bases lay in between. The CDR3 is made up of 14 amino acids. From germline, CDR1 is SEHNR and CDR2 FQNEAQ (reference sequence). CDR3 DNA: TGTGCCAGCAGTCCCCCCCGGATCACCACTGAAGCTTTCTTT. It codes for CASSPPRITTEAFF.

The rearrangement joins TRBV2 to TRBJ1-2; D is ambiguous. V dropped 3 bases and J dropped 8 bases, with 10 bases sitting between them. Germline assignment: CDR1 SNHLY and CDR2 FYNNEI. The CDR3 sequence is 12 residues long. The CDR3 region has the DNA TGTGCCAGCAGTGATCTTGCGGGGGGCTACACCTTC. Protein sequence: CASSDLAGGYTF.

This chain connects TRBV20-1 to TRBJ2-7, with 9 bases aligning to TRBD1. This CDR3 region has 13 residues. The V gene end was trimmed by 6 bases and the J gene end by 4 bases; junction bases not matched to a gene: 7. Germline assignment: CDR1 DFQATT and CDR2 SNEGSKA (reference sequence). The CDR3 loop is CSATPGQGYEQYF. The CDR3, as DNA: TGCAGTGCCACGCCGGGACAGGGTTACGAGCAGTACTTC.

The chain carries TRBV19 and TRBJ2-1, with 8 bases matching TRBD2. Germline CDR1 and CDR2: LNHDA and SQIVND (reference sequence). Losses at the gene ends were 0 bases for V and 0 bases for J; bases not matched to a gene: 10. This CDR3 contains 19 residues. The CDR3 region has the DNA TGTGCCAGTAGTATAGACCCGGCCGGGGGGGCGAACTCCTACAATGAGCAGTTCTTC. Translating gives CASSIDPAGGANSYNEQFF.

This clonotype was picked up a small number of times. V usage is TRBV5-1 and J usage is TRBJ1-1; no clear D gene. Germline CDR1 reads SGHRS; CDR2 reads YFSETQ. CDR3 length: 13 residues. The V end was cut by 7 bases, the J end by 6 bases, with 16 bases between. The CDR3: CASGSPSLAEAFF. The CDR3 DNA reads TGCGCCAGCGGCTCTCCCAGTTTGGCTGAAGCTTTCTTT.

CDR3: CASSFGQTVNTEAFF. Written as DNA, the CDR3 is TGTGCCAGCAGTTTTGGTCAGACGGTGAACACTGAAGCTTTCTTT. The chain is built from TRBV12-3 or TRBV12-4 and TRBJ1-1, with D hard to call. The CDR3 sequence is 15 residues long. Trimming pared 3 bases from V and 0 bases from J, leaving 11 bases between.